These 22 T cell receptor beta chains were all obtained from the same sample, sequenced in a study of blood T cell repertoires in COVID-19. Assay: immunoSEQ multiplex PCR; the TCRdb copy retains only in-frame clones and omits some. The sample lists approximately 96,000 clones, over 85% occurring once. Sequencing was performed on peripheral blood. These receptor sequences come from a human donor with COVID-19, enrolled during active disease. The donor label of this sample is uncertain.

The CDR3 bases are TGTGCCAGCAGCTTAGCATTGGGACAGGAGGTTTACACCTTC. Encoded protein: CASSLALGQEVYTF. This chain connects TRBV7-9 to TRBJ1-2, with 8 bases that match TRBD1. V gave up 0 bases and J gave up 11 bases; unmatched junction bases: 8. The germline V gene encodes CDR1 SEHNR and CDR2 FQNEAQ (reference sequence). The CDR3 is 14 amino acids.

In its sample, this clone was seen once. One end of the junction does not line up with germline, which may come from a read error. This chain's CDR3 is CASSLAGGQLSYEQYF. In nucleotides, the CDR3 is TGTGCTAGCAGCTTAGCAGGCGGACAGCTCTCCTACGAGCAGTACTTC. The chain carries TRBV7-7 and TRBJ2-7, with a weak D call TRBD1 (6 bases). CDR1 is SSHAT, CDR2 FNYEAQ, per germline (reference sequence). The CDR3 is 16 residues long.

This clone was seen once. The V gene is TRBV12-2, the J gene TRBJ1-5; the DNA was not used to check the table's D call, TRBD1. TRBV12-2 is a pseudogene. This CDR3 comprises 18 residues. In DNA form, the CDR3 reads TGTGCAAGTCGCTTAGCGAATCCCCTCTACAGAGTCAATCAGCCCCAGCATTTT. Translating it yields CASRLANPLYRVNQPQHF.

The chain recombines TRBV30 with TRBJ2-7; D is perhaps TRBD2 (6 bases). V was clipped by 6 bases and J by 1 base, with 13 bases between them. In germline, CDR1 is GTSNPN, CDR2 SVGIG (reference sequence). The CDR3 is 13 residues long. The CDR3 spells CACVGGISYEQYF. As DNA, the CDR3 is TGTGCCTGCGTCGGCGGGATTTCCTACGAGCAGTACTTC. Looking up the rest from reference TRBV30 and TRBJ2-7 gives the full variable domain: SQTIHQWPATLVQPVGSPLSLECTVEGTSNPNLYWYRQAAGRGLQLLFYSVGIGQISSEVPQNLSASRPQDRQFILSSKKLLLSDSGFYLCACVGGISYEQYFGPGTRLTVT.

This chain uses TRBV6-5 with TRBJ1-2; 7 bases are a match to TRBD1. The CDR3 extends over 13 amino acids. V shed 6 bases and J 4 bases; nucleotides not matched to a gene: 5. CDR1 and CDR2 (germline): MNHEY, SVGAGI. For the CDR3, the DNA is TGTGCCAGCAGCAGGGGGACGTTCTATGGCTACACCTTC. Translation gives CASSRGTFYGYTF.

This rearrangement joins TRBV24-1 to TRBJ2-6; D perhaps matches TRBD1 (5 bases). The CDR3 runs 16 residues. The germline V gene encodes CDR1 KGHDR and CDR2 SFDVKD. The germline V and J ends were trimmed by 9 bases and 0 bases, with 14 bases remaining between them. The chain's CDR3 is CATQGGRNSGANVLTF. The CDR3 nucleotides are TGTGCCACCCAGGGCGGTAGGAACTCTGGGGCCAACGTCCTGACTTTC.

This clone was observed once. The chain combines TRBV19 with TRBJ1-1, with D maybe TRBD1 (6 bases). Looked up from germline, CDR1 is LNHDA and CDR2 is SQIVND (reference sequence). This CDR3 has 15 amino acids. The V end lost 10 bases, the J end lost 5 bases, and 23 bases lay between the germline ends. This chain's CDR3 is CATLDPSGQGTEAFF. CDR3 DNA: TGTGCCACCCTCGACCCTTCGGGACAAGGGACTGAAGCTTTCTTT.

The gene calls are TRBV19 and TRBJ2-7; 8 bases fit TRBD1. The V gene's germline CDR1 is LNHDA and CDR2 SQIVND (reference sequence). CDR3 size: 14 residues. Trimming removed 3 bases from V and 1 base from J; junction bases left unmatched: 2. CDR3 sequence reads: CASSIGQGSYEQYF. The CDR3 bases are TGTGCCAGTAGTATCGGACAGGGTTCCTACGAGCAGTACTTC.

The V and J genes are TRBV3-1 (or the pseudogene TRBV3-2) and TRBJ2-5, with no clear D. The CDR3 loop spans 12 amino acids. The V gene's germline CDR1 is LGHDT and CDR2 YNNKEL (reference sequence). Trimming removed 8 bases from V and 4 bases from J, with 11 bases in between. Here the CDR3 reads CASRRARETQYF. The DNA for the CDR3 is TGTGCCAGCCGCCGGGCGCGAGAGACCCAGTACTTC.

V gene TRBV11-2 combines with J gene TRBJ1-4; D is possibly TRBD1 (5 bases). The CDR3 covers 16 residues. V was trimmed by 4 bases and J by 0 bases, leaving 12 bases between them. The germline CDR1 and CDR2 sequences are SGHAT and FQNNGV. The CDR3: CASSSLAGPTNEKLFF. CDR3 coding DNA: TGTGCCAGCAGCTCGCTTGCGGGGCCAACTAATGAAAAACTGTTTTTT.

This chain links TRBV18 with TRBJ1-2, with 7 nucleotides matching TRBD1. Germline CDR1 KGHSH, CDR2 LQKENI. CDR3 length: 14 amino acids. V lost 3 bases, J lost 5 bases, and 6 bases stayed unmatched. CDR3 DNA sequence: TGTGCCAGCTCACCCGGGGACAGACGGTATGGCTACACCTTC. Its translation is CASSPGDRRYGYTF.

The rearrangement links TRBV11-2 to TRBJ2-1; TRBD1 might be the D (6 bases). The CDR3 loop spans 17 amino acids. V lost 5 bases and J lost 4, with 21 bases in between. The germline V gene encodes CDR1 SGHAT and CDR2 FQNNGV. CDR3 coding DNA: TGTGCCAGCAGCCGAAGAGACTCAGGGGTCGTTTACAATGAGCAGTTCTTC. It encodes CASSRRDSGVVYNEQFF.

V and J are TRBV6-1 and TRBJ2-7; TRBD2 might be the D (5 bases). With 4 bases removed from V and 2 bases from J, the gap between germline ends came to 18 bases. This CDR3 region has 16 residues. CDR1 and CDR2 from the germline V gene are MNHNS and SASEGT. The CDR3 nucleotides are TGTGCCAGCAGTGCCGCCTGGGCAGGAGGAGCCTACGAGCAGTACTTC. This encodes CASSAAWAGGAYEQYF.

The chain couples TRBV19 to TRBJ1-2; the match to TRBD1 covers 9 bases. The CDR3 sequence is 14 residues long. The V segment lost 8 bases and the J segment 7 bases; nucleotides outside the gene matches: 11. Germline CDR1 LNHDA, CDR2 SQIVND (reference sequence). CDR3 region: CASCTGGALFGYTF. DNA for the CDR3: TGTGCCAGTTGTACAGGGGGCGCTTTGTTTGGCTACACCTTC.

The chain links TRBV19 to TRBJ1-3, with D possibly matching TRBD1 (6 bases). CDR3 length: 17 residues. Trimming left V 4 bases short and J 1 base short, with 17 bases between. From germline, CDR1 is LNHDA and CDR2 SQIVND (reference sequence). CDR3 loop: CASSTLAGGISGNTIYF. The DNA for the CDR3 is TGTGCCAGTAGTACCCTGGCGGGGGGCATTTCTGGAAACACCATATATTTT.

The gene calls are TRBV19 and TRBJ2-3; 7 bases are shared with TRBD1. V was clipped by 5 bases and J by 11 bases; unmatched bases: 10. The CDR3 covers 13 residues. The V gene's germline CDR1 is LNHDA and CDR2 SQIVND (reference sequence). CDR3 in DNA: TGTGCCAGTAGTCCGGGGACAGATTCGCAGCAGTATTTT. Translating it yields CASSPGTDSQQYF.

This clone has just one count. V gene TRBV6-1 combines with J gene TRBJ1-4; 7 nucleotides match TRBD1. Unmatched junction bases numbered 0, after V lost 2 bases and J lost 3 bases. The CDR3 has 14 residues. Germline V gives CDR1 MNHNS, CDR2 SASEGT. Here the CDR3 reads CASSEQGANEKLFF. The CDR3 DNA sequence: TGTGCCAGCAGTGAACAGGGGGCTAATGAAAAACTGTTTTTT.

This clone was seen a single time. The chain employs TRBV5-4 and TRBJ2-3; a possible D gene is TRBD2 (5 bases). V lost 1 base and J lost 7, with 19 bases in between. Germline CDR1 is SGHNT and CDR2 is YYREEE (reference sequence). This CDR3 comprises 16 residues. The CDR3 sequence: CASSLPLGMESHTQYF. CDR3 in DNA: TGTGCCAGCAGCTTGCCACTAGGTATGGAGTCGCATACGCAGTATTTT.

The V gene is TRBV28, the J gene TRBJ1-5; 7 nucleotides align to TRBD1. The CDR3 extends over 17 amino acids. The V gene's germline CDR1 is MDHEN and CDR2 SYDVKM. V was clipped by 0 bases and J by 3 bases; unmatched bases: 8. CDR3 region: CASSLWQGGSPNQPQHF. CDR3 nucleotide sequence: TGTGCCAGCAGTTTATGGCAGGGGGGATCTCCCAATCAGCCCCAGCATTTT.

This chain joins TRBV19 and TRBJ1-2; D perhaps matches TRBD1 (5 bases). From germline, CDR1 is LNHDA and CDR2 SQIVND (reference sequence). The CDR3 sequence is 12 residues long. Deletions cut 9 bases from V and 5 bases from J, with 13 bases between. CDR3 loop: CASKAKGYGYTF. In nucleotides, the CDR3 is TGTGCCAGCAAGGCCAAGGGGTATGGCTACACCTTC.

J is TRBJ1-5 and V is TRBV28; 7 positions match TRBD1. Germline CDR1 is MDHEN and CDR2 is SYDVKM. The trim removed 6 bases at V and 0 bases at J, leaving 5 bases unmatched. The CDR3 extends over 15 amino acids. The CDR3 region has the DNA TGTGCCAGCAGAGGACAGGAGTATAGCAATCAGCCCCAGCATTTT. Protein sequence: CASRGQEYSNQPQHF.

V gene TRBV3-1 (or the pseudogene TRBV3-2) combines with J gene TRBJ2-1; TRBD1 is a possible D gene (5 bases). The CDR3 has 16 residues. Germline loops: CDR1 LGHDT, CDR2 YNNKEL (reference sequence). Trimming shortened V by 0 bases and J by 3 bases, and 12 bases separated the two germline ends. The CDR3, as DNA: TGTGCCAGCAGCCAAGATGCACAGGCTAGCTACAATGAGCAGTTCTTC. Translation gives CASSQDAQASYNEQFF.